Below, 12 T cell receptor beta chains from the same sample are listed, as sequenced in a study of cytomegalovirus exposure and HLA in healthy donors. 60 Vbeta and 13 Jbeta primers were used in PCR. The repertoire was sequenced with immunoSEQ multiplex PCR; TCRdb's copy has only in-frame clones and lacks some. The repertoire holds 150,000 to 250,000 clones, 75% to 85% seen once, with 5.5% to 7% in the top ten. The sequenced sample consisted of PBMCs. These receptors came from a woman aged 50 to 60 in good health and CMV-seropositive.

This chain joins TRBV7-9 and TRBJ1-2; 10 bases line up with TRBD1. This CDR3 is built from 13 residues. Germline trimming cut 3 bases from V and 6 bases from J; bases unmatched to any gene: 1. The germline V gene encodes CDR1 SEHNR and CDR2 FQNEAQ (reference sequence). The CDR3 DNA reads as TGTGCCAGCAGCTTCGGACAGGGGGATGGCTACACCTTC. Protein product: CASSFGQGDGYTF.

V and J are TRBV27 and TRBJ2-7, with D possibly matching TRBD1 (6 bases). This CDR3 region has 12 residues. Germline loops: CDR1 MNHEY, CDR2 SMNVEV (reference sequence). Trimming took 6 bases from V and 6 from J, leaving 12 bases between them. This CDR3 is CASSFTGSEQYF. DNA for the CDR3: TGTGCCAGCAGCTTCACAGGGTCCGAGCAGTACTTC.

The gene calls are TRBV28 and TRBJ1-6; unclear D gene. The CDR3 is 12 residues long. Trimming shortened V by 6 bases and J by 9 bases, and 9 bases separated the two germline ends. Germline V lookup: CDR1 MDHEN, CDR2 SYDVKM. The CDR3 region has the DNA TGTGCCAGCAGACGTGATAGTTCACCCCTCCACTTT. Translated: CASRRDSSPLHF.

The rearrangement uses TRBV7-9 and TRBJ2-7; 8 nucleotides match TRBD2. The CDR3 has 15 amino acids. Trimming took 1 base from V and 4 from J; bases not matched to a gene: 6. CDR1 and CDR2 (germline): SEHNR, FQNEAQ (reference sequence). CDR3: CASSLVSGANYEQYF. CDR3 DNA sequence: TGTGCCAGCAGCTTAGTTAGCGGGGCTAATTACGAGCAGTACTTC.

This rearrangement joins TRBV6-6 to TRBJ1-2; the D gene is possibly TRBD1 (6 bases). This CDR3 region has 13 residues. Trimming cost V 6 bases and J 2 bases, with 10 bases left between them. CDR1 is MNHNY and CDR2 is SVGAGI in the germline V gene (reference sequence). CDR3 DNA: TGTGCCAGCAGGGTCGGACAGAACTATGGCTACACCTTC. This gives the protein CASRVGQNYGYTF.

In the case of this clone: Other DNA variants within this sample encode the same CDR3. This chain links TRBV11-2 with TRBJ1-2; 7 nucleotides match TRBD1. Per the germline V gene, CDR1 is SGHAT and CDR2 is FQNNGV. The junction had 4 bases not matched to a gene; V was cut back by 1 base and J by 5 bases. This CDR3 region has 14 residues. The CDR3 DNA sequence: TGTGCCAGCAGCTTAGGGACAGGATCTTATGGCTACACCTTC. This encodes CASSLGTGSYGYTF. The full variable domain, its missing parts supplied by reference TRBV11-2 and TRBJ1-2, is EAGVAQSPRYKIIEKRQSVAFWCNPISGHATLYWYQQILGQGPKLLIQFQNNGVVDDSQLPKDRFSAERLKGVDSTLKIQPAKLEDSAVYLCASSLGTGSYGYTFGSGTRLTVV.

The chain joins TRBV11-2 to TRBJ1-5; tentatively, D is TRBD1 (6 bases). V was shortened by 0 bases and J by 2 bases, with 8 bases between the two germline ends. The V gene's germline CDR1 is SGHAT and CDR2 FQNNGV. This CDR3 has 15 amino acids. The CDR3, as DNA: TGTGCCAGCAGCTTAGACAGGGGCGGCAATCAGCCCCAGCATTTT. Residues: CASSLDRGGNQPQHF.

Only one count was recorded for this clone. The chain uses TRBV19 and TRBJ2-1; 10 bases map to TRBD2. V lost 3 bases and J lost 8; bases outside the gene matches: 7. Germline CDR1 reads LNHDA; CDR2 reads SQIVND (reference sequence). The CDR3 totals 15 residues. The CDR3 reads CASSMFLAGDYEQFF. Here the CDR3 DNA reads TGTGCCAGTAGTATGTTTCTAGCGGGGGATTATGAGCAGTTCTTC. The whole variable domain, remainder taken from reference TRBV19 and TRBJ2-1, is DGGITQSPKYLFRKEGQNVTLSCEQNLNHDAMYWYRQDPGQGLRLIYYSQIVNDFQKGDIAEGYSVSREKKESFPLTVTSAQKNPTAFYLCASSMFLAGDYEQFFGPGTRLTVL.

The chain uses TRBV10-3 and TRBJ1-3; D possibly corresponds to TRBD1 (6 bases). This CDR3 spans 16 amino acids. Trimming took 6 bases from V and 0 from J, leaving 15 bases between them. CDR1 ENHRY and CDR2 SYGVKD come from the germline V gene. CDR3 region: CAISRQASLSGNTIYF. For the CDR3, the DNA is TGTGCCATCAGCCGACAGGCTTCACTCTCTGGAAACACCATATATTTT.

This sequence joins TRBV9 and TRBJ2-3; 10 nucleotides align to TRBD2. The CDR3 is 19 residues long. With 0 bases clipped from V and 7 bases from J, the junction kept 17 bases outside the gene matches. Germline lookup yields CDR1 SGDLS and CDR2 YYNGEE. In nucleotides, the CDR3 is TGTGCCAGCAGCGTAGCTGCGGGGAATAGCGGGGGGCCCCGCAATACGCAGTATTTT. Translating it yields CASSVAAGNSGGPRNTQYF.

The chain uses TRBV5-1 and TRBJ1-2; 7 positions agree with TRBD1. The CDR3 covers 15 residues. J lost 7 bases, V lost 3 bases, and 12 bases had no gene match. Germline V lookup: CDR1 SGHRS, CDR2 YFSETQ. CDR3 sequence reads: CASSSTDRVKGGYTF. The CDR3 DNA reads TGCGCCAGCAGCTCCACCGACAGGGTTAAAGGTGGCTACACCTTC.

This clone appeared once. The V call is TRBV10-3, the J call TRBJ2-7; 8 nucleotides align to TRBD2. Germline V gene data show CDR1 as ENHRY and CDR2 as SYGVKD. CDR3 length: 11 residues. J gave up 6 bases and V 11 bases, and 6 bases lay outside the gene matches. The CDR3: CAAGTSSEQYF. CDR3 sequence (DNA): TGTGCCGCCGGGACTAGTTCCGAGCAGTACTTC.